These 17 T cell receptor beta chains were sequenced from one sample in a study of shared clonotypes between healthy human individuals. The method was immunoSEQ multiplex PCR; TCRdb's version includes in-frame clones alone and lacks a portion of them. Among some 1.4 million clones listed, over 95% were seen once. Sequenced: naive CD4+ T cells sorted from blood. Subset: CD45RA+ positively selected. These receptors were obtained from a man aged 25-45 years in good health.

The gene calls are TRBV7-9 and TRBJ2-1, with 7 nucleotides matching TRBD1. The CDR3 has 16 residues. The trim removed 2 bases at V and 0 bases at J, leaving 4 bases unmatched. Germline V gene sequence: CDR1 SEHNR, CDR2 FQNEAQ (reference sequence). The CDR3 DNA reads as TGTGCCAGCAGCTTAAGACAGGGTAGCTCCTACAATGAGCAGTTCTTC. Translation gives CASSLRQGSSYNEQFF.

The chain uses TRBV7-2 and TRBJ1-4; D remains ambiguous. Germline V gene lookup returns CDR1 SGHTA and CDR2 FQGNSA. CDR3 length: 14 amino acids. V was shortened by 1 base and J by 5 bases, with 8 bases between the two germline ends. CDR3 protein: CASSLDGPNEKLFF. The CDR3 DNA follows: TGTGCCAGCAGCTTAGACGGCCCGAATGAAAAACTGTTTTTT.

This clone was recorded only once. The chain is built from TRBV28 and TRBJ2-7, with unresolved D. V lost 10 bases to trimming and J lost 2 bases, with 15 bases between them. Looked up from germline, CDR1 is MDHEN and CDR2 is SYDVKM. The CDR3 has 13 residues. CDR3 coding DNA: TGTGCCACGAACCCGGGCCCCACCTACGAGCAGTACTTC. The encoded protein is CATNPGPTYEQYF.

The CDR3 DNA is TGTGCCAGCAGCGTAGCTACCCCGGGCCGCTATGGCTACACCTTC. It specifies CASSVATPGRYGYTF. The V and J genes are TRBV9 and TRBJ1-2; the D is unclear. The CDR3 loop spans 15 amino acids. V was cut by 0 bases and J by 4 bases, with 13 bases left in between. Germline V gene data show CDR1 as SGDLS and CDR2 as YYNGEE.

As regards this clone: The same CDR3 can be traced to other DNA sequences in this sample. V and J are TRBV15 and TRBJ2-1, with D maybe TRBD2 (5 bases). CDR3 length: 16 residues. CDR1 and CDR2 (germline): LNHNV, YYDKDF (reference sequence). Trimming left V 0 bases short and J 3 bases short, with 12 bases between. The CDR3 bases are TGTGCCACCAGCAGAGATAGGCTAGCCGGCTACAATGAGCAGTTCTTC. Protein: CATSRDRLAGYNEQFF.

The CDR3 region is CASSLRSRGGISYGYTF. CDR3 nucleotides: TGTGCCAGCAGTCTCCGGAGTCGGGGGGGCATTTCCTATGGCTACACCTTC. This chain joins TRBV27 and TRBJ1-2; maybe TRBD1 (6 bases). The CDR3 extends over 17 amino acids. The V gene lost 5 bases and the J gene lost 4 bases, with 23 bases spanning the gap. Germline V gives CDR1 MNHEY, CDR2 SMNVEV (reference sequence).

The rearrangement joins TRBV6-5 to TRBJ1-2, with D possibly being TRBD1 (6 bases). There are 13 residues in the CDR3. V lost 7 bases and J lost 3, with 12 bases in between. The germline V gene has CDR1 MNHEY and CDR2 SVGAGI. In DNA, the CDR3 is TGTGCCAGCACCGCAGGGGCTTACTATGGCTACACCTTC. Protein: CASTAGAYYGYTF.

The rearrangement joins TRBV30 to TRBJ2-1; a possible D gene is TRBD2 (6 bases). CDR3 size: 13 residues. The germline CDR1 and CDR2 sequences are GTSNPN and SVGIG (reference sequence). Trimming cost V 3 bases and J 8 bases, with 14 bases left between them. CDR3 residues: CAWRVVAVDEQFF. CDR3 DNA: TGTGCCTGGAGAGTTGTAGCGGTAGATGAGCAGTTCTTC.

The J gene is TRBJ1-5, the V gene TRBV19, with a weak D call TRBD1 (5 bases). From germline, CDR1 is LNHDA and CDR2 SQIVND (reference sequence). Trimming removed 3 bases at V and 6 bases at J, with 18 bases between. The CDR3 is 16 amino acids. The CDR3, as DNA: TGTGCCAGTAGTATTAATGTGGGTCAGGGTGCTCAGCCCCAGCATTTT. This translates into CASSINVGQGAQPQHF.

The chain couples TRBV19 to TRBJ2-4; 7 positions match TRBD1. Trimming cost V 7 bases and J 7 bases; bases outside gene matches: 13. CDR3 length: 15 residues. The V gene's germline CDR1 is LNHDA and CDR2 SQIVND (reference sequence). The chain's CDR3 is CASTPGQGVVNIQYF. Written as DNA, the CDR3 is TGTGCCAGTACCCCGGGGCAGGGGGTAGTCAACATTCAGTACTTC.

In DNA form, the CDR3 reads TGTGCCAGCAGCGGTCCCTCGCGGGAGGGTGCCTACGAGCAGTACTTC. Translated: CASSGPSREGAYEQYF. V and J are TRBV7-2 and TRBJ2-7, with 9 bases aligning to TRBD2. The J segment lost 2 bases and the V segment lost 5 bases, leaving 10 bases of the junction unmatched. The CDR3 is made up of 16 amino acids. Germline-derived CDR1 and CDR2 are SGHTA and FQGNSA.

The chain is built from TRBV5-4 and TRBJ2-7, with a tentative D call TRBD2 (6 bases). In germline, CDR1 is SGHNT, CDR2 YYREEE (reference sequence). The V gene lost 4 bases and the J gene lost 2 bases, with 13 bases spanning the gap. This CDR3 comprises 14 residues. CDR3 in DNA: TGTGCCAGCAGCGGCGGGACTTTCCCCTACGAGCAGTACTTC. Protein sequence: CASSGGTFPYEQYF.

The chain joins TRBV14 to TRBJ2-5; possibly TRBD2 for D (5 bases). CDR3 length: 15 residues. Trimming took off 0 bases at V and 4 bases at J, with 12 bases between the two ends. Germline CDR1 and CDR2: SGHDN and FVKESK. This CDR3 is CASSQDWTLPETQYF. The CDR3 DNA reads as TGTGCCAGCAGCCAAGATTGGACTCTCCCAGAGACCCAGTACTTC.

This clone was seen a single time. J is TRBJ1-1 and V is TRBV19; possible D gene TRBD1, 6 bases. Deletions cut 10 bases from V and 7 bases from J, with 13 bases between. The CDR3 runs 11 residues. Per the germline V gene, CDR1 is LNHDA and CDR2 is SQIVND (reference sequence). In DNA, the CDR3 is TGTGCCACCAACAGGGTTGGTGAAGCTTTCTTT. It translates to CATNRVGEAFF.

This clone was seen only once. V gene TRBV28 combines with J gene TRBJ1-2; possible D gene TRBD1, 6 bases. Germline assignment: CDR1 MDHEN and CDR2 SYDVKM. Trimming left V 6 bases short and J 4 bases short, with 12 bases between. This CDR3 contains 13 residues. CDR3 DNA: TGTGCCAGCAGCATCACAGGGTTCTATGGCTACACCTTC. It codes for CASSITGFYGYTF.

This clone was seen a single time. The V gene is TRBV10-3, the J gene TRBJ2-5; TRBD2 is a possible D gene (6 bases). Looked up from germline, CDR1 is ENHRY and CDR2 is SYGVKD. This CDR3 is built from 15 residues. With 6 bases removed from V and 0 bases from J, the gap between germline ends came to 14 bases. CDR3 sequence: CAIRGPGGNQETQYF. CDR3 bases: TGTGCCATCAGGGGGCCAGGCGGGAACCAAGAGACCCAGTACTTC.

V and J are TRBV6-8 and TRBJ2-7; tentative D call: TRBD2 (5 bases). Trimming removed 6 bases from V and 2 bases from J, with 17 bases in between. The germline CDR1 and CDR2 sequences are MNHGY and SAAAGT. The CDR3 length is 15 residues. CDR3 DNA: TGTGCCAGCAGCCCCGCGGGCATGGGCACCTACGAGCAGTACTTC. It translates to CASSPAGMGTYEQYF.